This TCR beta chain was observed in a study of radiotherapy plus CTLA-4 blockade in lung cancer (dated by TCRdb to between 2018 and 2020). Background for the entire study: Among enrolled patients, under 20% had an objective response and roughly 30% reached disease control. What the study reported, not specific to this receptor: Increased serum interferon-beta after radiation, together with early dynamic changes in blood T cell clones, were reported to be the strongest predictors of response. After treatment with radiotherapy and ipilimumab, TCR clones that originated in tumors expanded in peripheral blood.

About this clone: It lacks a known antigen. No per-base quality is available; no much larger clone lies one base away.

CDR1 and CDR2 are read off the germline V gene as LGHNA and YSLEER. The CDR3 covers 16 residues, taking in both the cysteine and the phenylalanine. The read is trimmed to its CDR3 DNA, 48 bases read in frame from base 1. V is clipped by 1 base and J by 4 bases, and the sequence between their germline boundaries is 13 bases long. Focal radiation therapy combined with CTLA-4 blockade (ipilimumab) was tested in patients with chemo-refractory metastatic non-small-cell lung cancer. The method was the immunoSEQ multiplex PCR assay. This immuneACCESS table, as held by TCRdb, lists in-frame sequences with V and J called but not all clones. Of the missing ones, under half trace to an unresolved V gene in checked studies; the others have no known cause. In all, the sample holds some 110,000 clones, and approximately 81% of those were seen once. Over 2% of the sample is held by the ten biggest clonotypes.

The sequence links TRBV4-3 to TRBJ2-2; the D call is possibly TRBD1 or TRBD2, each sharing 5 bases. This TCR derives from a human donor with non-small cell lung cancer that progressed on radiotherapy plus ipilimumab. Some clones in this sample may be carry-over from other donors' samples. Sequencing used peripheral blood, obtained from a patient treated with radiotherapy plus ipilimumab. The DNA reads TGCGCCAGCAGCCAAGCCGGACATGGGACCACCGGGGAGCTGTTTTTT. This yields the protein CASSQAGHGTTGELFF.